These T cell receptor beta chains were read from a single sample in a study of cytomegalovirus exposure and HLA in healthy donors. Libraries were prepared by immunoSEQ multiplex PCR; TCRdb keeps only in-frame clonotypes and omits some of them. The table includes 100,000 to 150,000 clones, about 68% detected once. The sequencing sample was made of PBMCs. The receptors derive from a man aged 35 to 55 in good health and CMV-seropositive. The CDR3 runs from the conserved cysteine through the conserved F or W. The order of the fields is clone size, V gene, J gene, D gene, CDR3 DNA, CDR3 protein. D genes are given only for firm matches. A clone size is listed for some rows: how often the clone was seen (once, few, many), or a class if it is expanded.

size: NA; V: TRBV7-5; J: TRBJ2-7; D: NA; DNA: TGCCCTAACGCTTCAAACGACTCCTACGAGCAGTACTTC; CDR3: CPNASNDSYEQYF
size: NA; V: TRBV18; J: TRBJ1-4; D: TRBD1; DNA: TGTGCCAGCTCACCAAGAGGACTAACAGGGGGTACTAATGAAAAACTGTTTTTT; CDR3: CASSPRGLTGGTNEKLFF
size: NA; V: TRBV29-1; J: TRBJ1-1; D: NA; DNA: TGCAGCGTTGAGGAGTCCAGGGTTGGCACTGAAGCTTTCTTT; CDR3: CSVEESRVGTEAFF
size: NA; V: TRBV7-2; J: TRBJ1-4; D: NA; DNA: TGTGCCAGCAGCTTATCCAGGGAGGGGAGACTGTTTTTT; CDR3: CASSLSREGRLFF
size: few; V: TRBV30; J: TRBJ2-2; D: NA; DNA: TGTGCCCGGGGGAGAGAAAACACCGGGGAGCTGTTTTTT; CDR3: CARGRENTGELFF
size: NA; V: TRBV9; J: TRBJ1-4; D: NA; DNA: TGTGCCAGCAGCGTTGACAGAACTAATGAAAAACTGTTTTTT; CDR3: CASSVDRTNEKLFF
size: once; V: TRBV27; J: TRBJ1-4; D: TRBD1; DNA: TGTGCCAGCAGTTTCAGGGACAGGGTTGGTGAAAAACTGTTTTTT; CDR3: CASSFRDRVGEKLFF
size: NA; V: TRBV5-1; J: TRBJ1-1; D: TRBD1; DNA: TGCGCCAGCAGCTTAACCGGGACAGGGCTGAACACTGAAGCTTTCTTT; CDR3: CASSLTGTGLNTEAFF
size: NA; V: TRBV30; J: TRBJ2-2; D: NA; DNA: TGTGCCTGGAGTGCTGGGGAGGAAGACGGGGAGCTGTTTTTT; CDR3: CAWSAGEEDGELFF
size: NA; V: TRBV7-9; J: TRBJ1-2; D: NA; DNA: TGTGCCAGCAGCTTAGCGCAGGGAGGTCGGATTGGCTACACCTTC; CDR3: CASSLAQGGRIGYTF
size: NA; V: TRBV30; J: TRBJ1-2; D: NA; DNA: TGTGCCGCACCCACGGGGGGCGTCTATGGCTACACCTTC; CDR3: CAAPTGGVYGYTF
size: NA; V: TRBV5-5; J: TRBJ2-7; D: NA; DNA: TGTGCCAGCAGCGCGGGACTTGGATCCAGCGAGCAGTACTTC; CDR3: CASSAGLGSSEQYF
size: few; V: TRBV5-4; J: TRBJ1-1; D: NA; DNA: TGTGCCAGCAGCCTCCCCTTGGCAGACTTGAACACTGAAGCTTTCTTT; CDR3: CASSLPLADLNTEAFF
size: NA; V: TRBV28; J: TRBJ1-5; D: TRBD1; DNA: TGTGCCAGCAGTGTATCAGGGGGCTGGCAGCCCCAGCATTTT; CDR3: CASSVSGGWQPQHF
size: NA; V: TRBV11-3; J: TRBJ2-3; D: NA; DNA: TGTGCCAGCAGCGCGGGGACGGATACGCAGTATTTT; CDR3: CASSAGTDTQYF
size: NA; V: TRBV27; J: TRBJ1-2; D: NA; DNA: TGTGCCAGCAGCCCGGGACAACATGGTGGCTACACCTTC; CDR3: CASSPGQHGGYTF
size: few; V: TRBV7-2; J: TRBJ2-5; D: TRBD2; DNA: TGTGCCAGCAGCAAAAGCGGGGGTGAGACCCAGTACTTC; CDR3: CASSKSGGETQYF
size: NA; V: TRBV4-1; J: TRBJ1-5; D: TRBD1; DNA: TGCGCCAGCAGCCTTGGACAGGGGGCTACGGGCAATCAGCCCCAGCATTTT; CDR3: CASSLGQGATGNQPQHF
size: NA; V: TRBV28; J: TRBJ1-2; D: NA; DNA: TGTGCCAGCAGTTTTAAGGACAGACCTAACTATGGCTACACCTTC; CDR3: CASSFKDRPNYGYTF
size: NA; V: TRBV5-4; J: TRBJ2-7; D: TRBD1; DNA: TGTGCCAGCAGCTTACGGACAGGGCTCCACGAGCAGTACTTC; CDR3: CASSLRTGLHEQYF
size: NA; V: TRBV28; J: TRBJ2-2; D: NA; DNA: TGTGCCAGCATAACGAACACCGGGGAGCTGTTTTTT; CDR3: CASITNTGELFF
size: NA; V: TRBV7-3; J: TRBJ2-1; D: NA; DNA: TGTGCCAGCAGCGGGGGGACAGACGGCTCCTACAATGAGCAGTTCTTC; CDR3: CASSGGTDGSYNEQFF